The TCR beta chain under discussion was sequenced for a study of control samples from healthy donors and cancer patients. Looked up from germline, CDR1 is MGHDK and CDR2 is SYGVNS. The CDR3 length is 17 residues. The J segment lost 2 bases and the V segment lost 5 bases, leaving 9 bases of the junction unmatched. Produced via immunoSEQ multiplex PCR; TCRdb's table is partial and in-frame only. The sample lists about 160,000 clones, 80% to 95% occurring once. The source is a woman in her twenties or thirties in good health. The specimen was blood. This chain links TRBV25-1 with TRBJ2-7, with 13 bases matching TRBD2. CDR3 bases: TGTGCCAGCAGTCCGCAGGGGACTAGCGGGACAACCTACGAGCAGTACTTC. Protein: CASSPQGTSGTTYEQYF.